This TCR beta chain was captured in a study of molecular identifiers for immune sequencing clone quantification. Study-wide results and limits: Jurkat TCR RNA spiked in from one cell (amid some 1 million naive cells) was reportedly detectable.

Previously published methods and listed TCR primers were used for the bulk TCR libraries. Each CDR3 protein is one row after TCRdb ran MiXCR on the PCR reads. Among roughly 320,000 distinct CDR3 sequences listed, 24% were seen once. Sorted inputs of roughly 19,000 to 1,100,000 cells, with 10%, 30% or 50% RNA, yielded naive CD8 libraries. The CDR3 has 18 amino acids. V lost 0 bases, J lost 1 base, and 9 bases stayed unmatched. Looked up from germline, CDR1 is SEHNR and CDR2 is FQNEAQ (reference sequence). This clonotype was recorded a few times. Its antigen is undetermined. The sample taken for sequencing was naive CD8+ T cells from blood, with Jurkat cell RNA spiked in. Subset: FACS-sorted CD8+CD4-CCR7+CD45RA+ naive T cells. The TCR comes from a human donor in good health. Some libraries in this study had Jurkat cell RNA spiked in. The chain is built from TRBV7-9 and TRBJ2-7; 10 nucleotides match TRBD2. DNA of the CDR3: TGTGCCAGCAGCTTAGCTGCTAGCGGGGGACTAGTTTCCTACGAGCAGTACTTC. It specifies CASSLAASGGLVSYEQYF.